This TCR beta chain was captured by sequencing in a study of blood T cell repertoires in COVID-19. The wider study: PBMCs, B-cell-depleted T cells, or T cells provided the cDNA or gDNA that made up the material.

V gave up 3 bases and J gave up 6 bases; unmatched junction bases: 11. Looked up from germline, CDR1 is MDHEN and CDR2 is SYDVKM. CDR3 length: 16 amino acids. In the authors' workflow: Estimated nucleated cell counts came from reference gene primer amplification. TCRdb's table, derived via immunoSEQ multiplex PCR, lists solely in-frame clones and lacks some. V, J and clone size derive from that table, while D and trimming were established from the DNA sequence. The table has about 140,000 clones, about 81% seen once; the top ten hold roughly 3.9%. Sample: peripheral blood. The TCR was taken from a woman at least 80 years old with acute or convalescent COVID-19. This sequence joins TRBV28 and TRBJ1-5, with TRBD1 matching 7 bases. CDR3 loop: CASSFGTALGSQPQHF. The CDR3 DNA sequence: TGTGCCAGCAGTTTCGGGACAGCTTTGGGGAGTCAGCCCCAGCATTTT.